The following is a T cell receptor beta chain sequence with its context. V was cut by 2 bases and J by 3 bases, with 4 bases left in between. CDR1 is MDHEN and CDR2 is SYDVKM in the germline V gene. CDR3 size: 12 residues. Profiled with immunoSEQ multiplex PCR; TCRdb holds only in-frame clones, not every one. This table has 75,000 to 100,000 clones, nearly 90% appearing once. This sample was included in a study of blood T cell repertoires in COVID-19. This rearrangement joins TRBV28 to TRBJ1-2; D is uncertain. Sequencing was performed on peripheral blood. The receptor was derived from a man between 70 and 80 years old with acute or convalescent COVID-19. The CDR3 DNA follows: TGTGCCAGCAGTTTACGTGACTATGGCTACACCTTC. Translated: CASSLRDYGYTF.